This T cell receptor (beta chain) was sequenced for a study of blood T cell repertoires in COVID-19. The overall study: In each case, the material was cDNA or gDNA derived from T cells, B-cell-depleted T cells, or PBMCs.

This CDR3 has 15 amino acids. Germline V gene lookup returns CDR1 MNHEY and CDR2 SVGAGI. V dropped 2 bases and J dropped 3 bases, with 12 bases sitting between them. Original processing methods: Scientists estimated how many nucleated cells there were by amplifying reference gene primers. Generated by immunoSEQ multiplex PCR, the TCRdb table keeps only in-frame clones and is missing some. Clone size and the V and J calls come from that table; the DNA yielded D and trimming. The data show tens of thousands of clones, about 87% seen once. Sequencing input: peripheral blood. The receptor was isolated from a man aged 60-69 years with acute or convalescent COVID-19. The chain combines TRBV6-5 with TRBJ2-3; D is ambiguous. CDR3 sequence reads: CASSYTGFRTDTQYF. For the CDR3, the DNA is TGTGCCAGCAGTTACACCGGGTTTAGAACAGATACGCAGTATTTT.